This T cell receptor beta chain was observed in a study of blood T cell repertoires in COVID-19 (TCRdb year 2020). About the study as a whole: Samples from collaborators originated in the United States, Italy and Spain and spanned both the acute and convalescent phases of COVID-19. HLA class I and class II types, where available, came from metadata supplied by the sample provider rather than from assay-based typing. The prospective study material was composed of cDNA or gDNA derived from T cells, B-cell-depleted T cells, or PBMCs. The repertoires were released in a freely available public database intended as a resource for research on the immune response to SARS-CoV-2. Samples came from the ongoing ImmuneRACE study (first 160 participants) plus 1,254 subjects from 6 global collaborators. Deeply sampled blood TCRbeta repertoires from subjects exposed to, actively infected with, or recovered from COVID-19 were included in the dataset. Sample metadata almost always included a de-identified subject ID, COVID-19 status, age in years and sex.

Findings and caveats that apply to the study as a whole: Clinical and demographic metadata were provided uncurated, with the amount varying by source and participant.

Comments on this clone: This receptor's antigen is unknown. Base qualities are not provided; no much larger clone lies one nucleotide away.

The immunoSEQ Assay, a bias-controlled multiplex PCR, was used to amplify TCRbeta CDR3 regions from genomic DNA. The paper's processing steps were these. The number of nucleated cells in each sample was estimated by amplification of reference gene primers within the assay. To quantify the absolute abundance of each unique TCRbeta CDR3 rearrangement, sequence reads were collapsed and filtered. For each sample, productive Simpson clonality was calculated by taking the square root of Simpson's diversity index across productive rearrangements. In TCRdb, the immuneACCESS table is reduced to in-frame sequences with V and J assigned. These tables do not hold every clone; where another copy was compared, an unresolved V gene accounts for under half, and the others remain unexplained. V, J and clone size are taken as reported in that table, and D and trimming were inferred from the DNA itself. In all, the sample holds 250,000 to 300,000 clones, and roughly 91% of those were seen once. The top ten constitute under 2.5% of the sample.

In the prospective study, participants were about 18 to 95 years old, resided in about two dozen geographic areas of the United States, and were enrolled through a virtual design. In the prospective study, cohorts were assigned on the basis of participant-reported clinical history obtained from a screening survey and a study questionnaire. Recovered participants in ImmuneRACE Cohort 3 were defined by two consecutive negative NP/OP PCR tests, clearance by a healthcare professional, or resolution of symptoms. In the prospective study, whole blood, serum and a nasopharyngeal or oropharyngeal swab were collected from each participant by mobile phlebotomists. Participants in the prospective study had the option to provide additional blood draws and questionnaires over an approximately 2-month period. Prospective study blood samples were shipped either frozen or at room temperature before DNA extraction.

The sequencing input was PBMCs or T cells enriched from blood (not recorded which). The sequence was collected from an older woman who had recovered from COVID-19.

At the DNA level, the sequence is TGTGCCAGCAGCTCCCAGGGTTGGGAGCAGTACTTC. It translates as CASSSQGWEQYF. The chain was built from TRBV7-9 and TRBJ2-7; the D gene is possibly TRBD1, with 5 bases matching. There are 12 amino acids in the CDR3, from cysteine to phenylalanine inclusive. This entry keeps only the CDR3 DNA: 36 bases, framed from base 1. The trim is 4 bases for V and 7 bases for J, with a gap of 11 bases between the germline ends. According to the germline V gene (reference sequence), CDR1 reads SEHNR and CDR2 reads FQNEAQ.